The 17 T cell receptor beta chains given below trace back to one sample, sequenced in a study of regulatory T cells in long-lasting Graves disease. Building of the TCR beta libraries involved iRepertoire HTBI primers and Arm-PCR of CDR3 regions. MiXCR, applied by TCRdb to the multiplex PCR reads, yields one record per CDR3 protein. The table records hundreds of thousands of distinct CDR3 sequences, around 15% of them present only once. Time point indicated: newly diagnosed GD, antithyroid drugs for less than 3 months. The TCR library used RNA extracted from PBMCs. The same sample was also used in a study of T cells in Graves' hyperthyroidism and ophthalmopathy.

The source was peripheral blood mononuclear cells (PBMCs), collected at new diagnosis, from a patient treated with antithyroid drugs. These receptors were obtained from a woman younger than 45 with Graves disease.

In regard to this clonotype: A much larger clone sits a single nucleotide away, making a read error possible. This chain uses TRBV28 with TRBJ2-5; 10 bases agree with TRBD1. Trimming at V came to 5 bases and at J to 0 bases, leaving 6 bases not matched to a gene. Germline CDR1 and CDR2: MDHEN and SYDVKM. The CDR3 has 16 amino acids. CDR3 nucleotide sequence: TGTGCCAGCAGTGAGGAGGGACAGGGGTACCAAGAGACCCAGTACTTC. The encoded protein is CASSEEGQGYQETQYF.

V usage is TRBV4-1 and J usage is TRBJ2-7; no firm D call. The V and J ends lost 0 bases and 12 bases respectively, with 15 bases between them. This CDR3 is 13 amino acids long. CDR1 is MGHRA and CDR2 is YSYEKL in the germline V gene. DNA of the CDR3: TGCGCCAGCAGCCAAGATATGGGCCAACGGGTGTACTTC. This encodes CASSQDMGQRVYF.

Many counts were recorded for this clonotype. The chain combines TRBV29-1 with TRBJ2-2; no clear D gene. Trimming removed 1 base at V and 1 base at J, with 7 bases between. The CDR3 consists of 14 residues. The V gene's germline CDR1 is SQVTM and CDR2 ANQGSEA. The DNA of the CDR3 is TGCAGCGTTGAAGTGCGGCAGAACACCGGGGAGCTGTTTTTT. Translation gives CSVEVRQNTGELFF.

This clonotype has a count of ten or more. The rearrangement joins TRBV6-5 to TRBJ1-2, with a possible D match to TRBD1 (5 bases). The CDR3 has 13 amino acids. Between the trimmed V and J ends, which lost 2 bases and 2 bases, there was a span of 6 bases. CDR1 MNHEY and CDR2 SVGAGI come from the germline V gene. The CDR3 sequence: CASSYGGNYGYTF. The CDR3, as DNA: TGTGCCAGCAGTTACGGGGGAAACTATGGCTACACCTTC.

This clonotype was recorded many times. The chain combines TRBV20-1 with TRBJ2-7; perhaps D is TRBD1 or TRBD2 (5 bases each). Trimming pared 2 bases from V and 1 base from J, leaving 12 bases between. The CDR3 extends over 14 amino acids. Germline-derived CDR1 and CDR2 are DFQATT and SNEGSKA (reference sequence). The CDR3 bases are TGCAGTGCTAGACCCGGGACCAATTCCTACGAGCAGTACTTC. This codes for CSARPGTNSYEQYF.

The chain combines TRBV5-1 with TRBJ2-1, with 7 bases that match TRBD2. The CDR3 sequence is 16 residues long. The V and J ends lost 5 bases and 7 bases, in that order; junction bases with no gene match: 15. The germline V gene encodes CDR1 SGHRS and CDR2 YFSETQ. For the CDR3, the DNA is TGCGCCAGCAGAAGGGGAGGGATCATTTGGGGGAATGAGCAGTTCTTC. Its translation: CASRRGGIIWGNEQFF.

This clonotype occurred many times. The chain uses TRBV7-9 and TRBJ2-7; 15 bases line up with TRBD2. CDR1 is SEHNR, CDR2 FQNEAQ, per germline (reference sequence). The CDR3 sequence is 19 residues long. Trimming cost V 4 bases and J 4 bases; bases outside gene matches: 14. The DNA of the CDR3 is TGTGCCAGCAGCTCCCCCTCGGGGACTAGCGGGAGGAAGGTGTACGAGCAGTACTTC. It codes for CASSSPSGTSGRKVYEQYF.

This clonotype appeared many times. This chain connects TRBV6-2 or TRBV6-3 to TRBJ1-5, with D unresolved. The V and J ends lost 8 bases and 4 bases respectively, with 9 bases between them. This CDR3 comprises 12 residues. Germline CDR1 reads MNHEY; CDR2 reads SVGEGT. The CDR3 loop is CASHTGNQPQHF. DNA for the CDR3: TGTGCCAGCCATACGGGGAATCAGCCCCAGCATTTT.

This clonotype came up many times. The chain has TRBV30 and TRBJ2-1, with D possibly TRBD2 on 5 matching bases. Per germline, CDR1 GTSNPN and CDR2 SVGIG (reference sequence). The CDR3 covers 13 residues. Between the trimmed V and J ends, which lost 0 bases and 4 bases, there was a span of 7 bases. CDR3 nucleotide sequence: TGTGCCTGGAGTGTAACGGGGTACAATGAGCAGTTCTTC. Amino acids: CAWSVTGYNEQFF.

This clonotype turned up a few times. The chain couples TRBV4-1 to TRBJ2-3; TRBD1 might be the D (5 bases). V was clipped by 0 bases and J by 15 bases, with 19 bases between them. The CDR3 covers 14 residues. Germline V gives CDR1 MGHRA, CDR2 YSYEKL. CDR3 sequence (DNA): TGCGCCAGCAGCCAAGACGCCCCCGTAGGGGCTTACTATTTT. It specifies CASSQDAPVGAYYF.

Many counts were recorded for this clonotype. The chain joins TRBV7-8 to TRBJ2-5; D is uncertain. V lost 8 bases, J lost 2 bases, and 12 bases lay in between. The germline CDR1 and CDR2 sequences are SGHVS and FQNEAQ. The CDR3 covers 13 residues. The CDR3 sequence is CASAFWRQETQYF. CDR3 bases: TGTGCCAGCGCTTTTTGGCGGCAAGAGACCCAGTACTTC.

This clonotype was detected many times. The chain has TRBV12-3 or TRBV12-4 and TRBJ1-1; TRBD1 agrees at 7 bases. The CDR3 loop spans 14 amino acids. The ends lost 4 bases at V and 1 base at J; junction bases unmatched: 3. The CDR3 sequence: CASSWDSPNTEAFF. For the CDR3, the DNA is TGTGCCAGCAGTTGGGACAGTCCGAACACTGAAGCTTTCTTT.

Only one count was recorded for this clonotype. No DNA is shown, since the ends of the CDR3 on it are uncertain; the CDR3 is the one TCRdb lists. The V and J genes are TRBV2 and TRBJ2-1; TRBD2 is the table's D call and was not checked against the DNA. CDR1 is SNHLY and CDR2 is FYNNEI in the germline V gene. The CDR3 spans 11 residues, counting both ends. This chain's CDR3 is CASSVAGGTFF.

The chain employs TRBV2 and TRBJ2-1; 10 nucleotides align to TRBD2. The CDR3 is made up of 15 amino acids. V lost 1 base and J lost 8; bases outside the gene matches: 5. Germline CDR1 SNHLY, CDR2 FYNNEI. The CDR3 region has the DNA TGTGCCAGCAGTGAAGGGCTAGCGGGAGCACATGAGCAGTTCTTC. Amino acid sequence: CASSEGLAGAHEQFF.

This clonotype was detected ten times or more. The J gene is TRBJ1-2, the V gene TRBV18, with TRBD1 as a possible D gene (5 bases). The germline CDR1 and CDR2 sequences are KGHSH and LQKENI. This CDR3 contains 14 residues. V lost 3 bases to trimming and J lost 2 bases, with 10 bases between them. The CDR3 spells CASSPVQENYGYTF. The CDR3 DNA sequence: TGTGCCAGCTCACCCGTACAGGAAAACTATGGCTACACCTTC.

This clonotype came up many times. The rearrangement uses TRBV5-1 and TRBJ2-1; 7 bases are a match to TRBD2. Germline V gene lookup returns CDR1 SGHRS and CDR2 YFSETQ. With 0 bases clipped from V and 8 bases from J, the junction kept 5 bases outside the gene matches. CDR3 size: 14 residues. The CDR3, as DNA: TGCGCCAGCAGCTTGGGCGGGAGATCGGATGAGCAGTTCTTC. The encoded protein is CASSLGGRSDEQFF.

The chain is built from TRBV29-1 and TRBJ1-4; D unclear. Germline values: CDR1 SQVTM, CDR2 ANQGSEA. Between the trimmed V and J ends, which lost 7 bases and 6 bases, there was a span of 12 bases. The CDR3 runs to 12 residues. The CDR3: CSAALVYEKLFF. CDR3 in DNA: TGCAGCGCCGCTTTGGTTTATGAAAAACTGTTTTTT.